This paragraph reports one T cell receptor beta chain. Its antigen is still unknown. Isolation of PBMCs gave at least 7 million cells per sample. V gave up 7 bases and J gave up 4 bases, with 18 bases separating them. This CDR3 contains 15 residues. Germline assignment: CDR1 SNHLY and CDR2 FYNNEI. This specimen belongs to a study of blood T cells in healthy people across ages. Study-level results: Versus aged donors, long-lived donors had higher diversity and more naive CD4+ cells.

A second PCR of 7 to 11 cycles used a sample-barcoded 5' primer and a J-beta primer mix. Sequencing recovered at least 3 million CDR3-containing paired-end reads from each sample. TCRdb analysed the 5' RACE reads with MiXCR anew, one entry per CDR3 protein. The sample yields about 1.8 million distinct CDR3 sequences, around half seen once. The TCR was taken from a woman aged 40 to 50 in good health. The material sequenced was blood. V is TRBV2 and J is TRBJ2-3, with D maybe TRBD2 (6 bases). The DNA for the CDR3 is TGTGCCAGCACGGGAGCGGTCCTTAGATCAGATACGCAGTATTTT. Translation gives CASTGAVLRSDTQYF.